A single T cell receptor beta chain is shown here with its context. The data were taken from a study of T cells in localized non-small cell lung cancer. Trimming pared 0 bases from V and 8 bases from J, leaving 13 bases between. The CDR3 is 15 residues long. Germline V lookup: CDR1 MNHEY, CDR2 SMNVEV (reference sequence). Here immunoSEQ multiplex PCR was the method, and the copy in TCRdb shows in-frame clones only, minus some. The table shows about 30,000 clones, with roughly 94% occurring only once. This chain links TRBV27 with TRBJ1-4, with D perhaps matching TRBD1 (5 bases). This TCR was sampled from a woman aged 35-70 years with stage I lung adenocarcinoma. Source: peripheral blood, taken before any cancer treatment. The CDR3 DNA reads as TGTGCCAGCAGTTTATCTAGGGGTCTAGGAGAAAAACTGTTTTTT. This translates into CASSLSRGLGEKLFF.